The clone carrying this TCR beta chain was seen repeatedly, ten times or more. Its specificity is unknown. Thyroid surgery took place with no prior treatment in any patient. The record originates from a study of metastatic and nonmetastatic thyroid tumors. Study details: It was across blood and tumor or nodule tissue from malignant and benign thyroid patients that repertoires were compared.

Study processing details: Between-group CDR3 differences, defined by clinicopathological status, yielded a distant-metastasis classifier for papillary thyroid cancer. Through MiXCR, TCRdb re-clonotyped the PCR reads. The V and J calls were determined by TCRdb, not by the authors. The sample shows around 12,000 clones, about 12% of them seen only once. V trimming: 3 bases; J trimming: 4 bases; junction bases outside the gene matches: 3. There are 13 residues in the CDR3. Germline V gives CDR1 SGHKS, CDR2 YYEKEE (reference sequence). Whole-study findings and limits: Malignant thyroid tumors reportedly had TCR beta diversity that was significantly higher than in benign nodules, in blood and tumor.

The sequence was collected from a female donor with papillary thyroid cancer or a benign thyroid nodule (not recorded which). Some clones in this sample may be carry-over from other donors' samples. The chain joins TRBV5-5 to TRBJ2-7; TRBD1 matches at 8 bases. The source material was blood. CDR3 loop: CASSSYRGYEQYF. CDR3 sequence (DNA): TGTGCCAGCAGCTCATACAGGGGGTACGAGCAGTACTTC. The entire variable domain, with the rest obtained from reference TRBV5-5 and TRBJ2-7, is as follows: DAGVTQSPTHLIKTRGQQVTLRCSPISGHKSVSWYQQVLGQGPQFIFQYYEKEERGRGNFPDRFSARQFPNYSSELNVNALLLGDSALYLCASSSYRGYEQYFGPGTRLTVT.